This T cell receptor beta chain was found in a study of OX40 agonist ivuxolimab in advanced cancers. Background on the study: Patients received ivuxolimab, an agonistic anti-OX40 (CD134) antibody. A mean age of roughly 62 years, range roughly 20 to 79, was recorded, and roughly 80% were male.

With autoimmune disease history or systemic immunosuppression, patients were excluded. Drawing of blood for sampling happened at baseline, at cycle 4 day 1, and at cycle 7 day 1. The table came from immunoSEQ multiplex PCR; TCRdb's copy has only in-frame clones and leaves some out. There are roughly 56,000 clones in the sample; approximately 90% occur only once, and about 0.66% lies in the top ten. This clone was picked up one time. V was cut by 6 bases and J by 0 bases, with 12 bases left in between. This CDR3 is built from 14 residues. CDR1 is MNHNY and CDR2 is SVGAGI in the germline V gene (reference sequence).

The receptor's source is an adult with an advanced solid tumor such as melanoma, head and neck, liver or kidney cancer. This material consisted of CD4+ or CD8+ T cells sorted from blood, taken in a trial of the OX40 agonist ivuxolimab. The rearrangement joins TRBV6-6 to TRBJ2-7; D is unclear. CDR3 in DNA: TGTGCCAGCAGGCCACCAGGAGCCTCCTACGAGCAGTACTTC. It yields the protein CASRPPGASYEQYF.